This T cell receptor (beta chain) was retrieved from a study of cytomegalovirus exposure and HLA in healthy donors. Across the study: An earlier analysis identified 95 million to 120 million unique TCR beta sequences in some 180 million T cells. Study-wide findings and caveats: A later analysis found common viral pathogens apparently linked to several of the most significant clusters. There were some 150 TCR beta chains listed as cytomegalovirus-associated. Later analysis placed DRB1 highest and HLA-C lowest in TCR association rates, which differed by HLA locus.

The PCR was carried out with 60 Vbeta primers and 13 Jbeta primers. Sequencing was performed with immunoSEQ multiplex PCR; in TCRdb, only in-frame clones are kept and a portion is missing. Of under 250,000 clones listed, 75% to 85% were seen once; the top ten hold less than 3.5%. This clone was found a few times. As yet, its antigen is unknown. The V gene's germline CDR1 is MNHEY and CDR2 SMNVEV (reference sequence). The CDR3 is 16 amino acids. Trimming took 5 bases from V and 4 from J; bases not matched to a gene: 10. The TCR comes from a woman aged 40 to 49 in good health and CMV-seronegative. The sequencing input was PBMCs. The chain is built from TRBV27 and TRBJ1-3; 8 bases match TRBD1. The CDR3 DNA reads TGTGCCAGCAGTCCTCTTAGGGCAGGGGGCGGAAACACCATATATTTT. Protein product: CASSPLRAGGGNTIYF.